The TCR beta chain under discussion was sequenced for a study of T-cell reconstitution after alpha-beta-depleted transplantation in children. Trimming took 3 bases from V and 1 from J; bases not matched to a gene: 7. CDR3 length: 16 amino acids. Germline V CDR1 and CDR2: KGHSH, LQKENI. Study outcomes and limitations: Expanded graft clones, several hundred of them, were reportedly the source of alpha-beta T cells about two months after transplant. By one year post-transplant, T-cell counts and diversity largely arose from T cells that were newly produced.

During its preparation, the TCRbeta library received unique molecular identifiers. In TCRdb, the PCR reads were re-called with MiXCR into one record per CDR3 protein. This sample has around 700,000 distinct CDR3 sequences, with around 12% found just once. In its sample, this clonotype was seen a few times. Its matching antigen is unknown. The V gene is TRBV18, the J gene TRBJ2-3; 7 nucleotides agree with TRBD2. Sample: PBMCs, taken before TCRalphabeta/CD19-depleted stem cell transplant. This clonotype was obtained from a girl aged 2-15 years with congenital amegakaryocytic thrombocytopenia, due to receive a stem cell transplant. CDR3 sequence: CASSPTASGGTDTQYF. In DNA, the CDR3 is TGTGCCAGCTCACCGACTGCGAGCGGGGGCACAGATACGCAGTATTTT.